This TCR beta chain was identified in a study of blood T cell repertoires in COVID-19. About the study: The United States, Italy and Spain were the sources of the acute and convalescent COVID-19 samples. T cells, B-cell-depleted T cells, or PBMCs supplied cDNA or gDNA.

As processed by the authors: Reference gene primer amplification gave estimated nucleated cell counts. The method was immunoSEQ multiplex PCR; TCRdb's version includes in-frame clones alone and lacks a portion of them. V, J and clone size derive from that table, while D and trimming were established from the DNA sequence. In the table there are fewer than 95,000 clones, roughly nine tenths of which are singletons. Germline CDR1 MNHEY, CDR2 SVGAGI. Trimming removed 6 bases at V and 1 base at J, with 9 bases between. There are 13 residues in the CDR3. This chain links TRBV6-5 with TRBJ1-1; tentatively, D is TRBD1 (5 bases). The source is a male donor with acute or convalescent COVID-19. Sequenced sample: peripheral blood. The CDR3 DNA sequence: TGTGCCAGCAGCCCCGGACAGAACACTGAAGCTTTCTTT. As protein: CASSPGQNTEAFF.